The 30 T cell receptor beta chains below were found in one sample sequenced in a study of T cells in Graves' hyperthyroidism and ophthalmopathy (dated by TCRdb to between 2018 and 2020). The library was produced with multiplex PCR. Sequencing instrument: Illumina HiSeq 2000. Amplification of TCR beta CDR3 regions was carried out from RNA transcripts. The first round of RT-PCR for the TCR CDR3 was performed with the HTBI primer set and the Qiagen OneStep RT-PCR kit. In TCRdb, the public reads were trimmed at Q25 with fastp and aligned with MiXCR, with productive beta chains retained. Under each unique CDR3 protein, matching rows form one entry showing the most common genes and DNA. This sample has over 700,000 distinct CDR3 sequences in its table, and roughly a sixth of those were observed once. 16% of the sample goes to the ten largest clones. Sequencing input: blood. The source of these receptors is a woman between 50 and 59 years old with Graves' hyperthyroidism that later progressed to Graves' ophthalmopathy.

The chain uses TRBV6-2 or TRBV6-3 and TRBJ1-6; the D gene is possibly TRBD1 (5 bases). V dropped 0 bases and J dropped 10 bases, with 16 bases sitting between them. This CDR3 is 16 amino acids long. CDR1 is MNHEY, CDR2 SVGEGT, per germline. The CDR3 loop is CASSYSQGRHGSPLHF. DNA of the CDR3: TGTGCCAGCAGTTACTCGCAGGGCAGACACGGATCACCCCTCCACTTT.

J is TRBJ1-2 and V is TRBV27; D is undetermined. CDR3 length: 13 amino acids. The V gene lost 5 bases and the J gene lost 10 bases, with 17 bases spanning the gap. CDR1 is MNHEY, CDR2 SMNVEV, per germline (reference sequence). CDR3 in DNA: TGTGCCAGCAGTAAGACTACCCCCCTAGACTACACCTTC. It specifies CASSKTTPLDYTF.

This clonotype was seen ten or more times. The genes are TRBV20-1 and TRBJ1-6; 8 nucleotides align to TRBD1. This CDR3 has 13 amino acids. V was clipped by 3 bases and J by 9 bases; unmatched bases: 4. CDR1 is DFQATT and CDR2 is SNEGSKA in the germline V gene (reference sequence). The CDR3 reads CSARTGEGSPLHF. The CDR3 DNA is TGCAGTGCTAGGACAGGGGAGGGTTCACCCCTCCACTTT.

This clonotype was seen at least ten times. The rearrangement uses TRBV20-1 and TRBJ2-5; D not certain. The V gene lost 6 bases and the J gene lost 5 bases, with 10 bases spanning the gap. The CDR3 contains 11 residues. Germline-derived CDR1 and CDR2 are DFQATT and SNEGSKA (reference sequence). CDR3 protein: CSATPGETQYF. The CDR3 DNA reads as TGCAGTGCGACGCCCGGGGAGACCCAGTACTTC.

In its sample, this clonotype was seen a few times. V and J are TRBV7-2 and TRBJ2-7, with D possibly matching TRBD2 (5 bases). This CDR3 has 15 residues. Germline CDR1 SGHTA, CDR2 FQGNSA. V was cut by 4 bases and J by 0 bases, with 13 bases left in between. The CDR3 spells CASSSRIGSSYEQYF. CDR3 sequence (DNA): TGTGCCAGCAGCTCGAGGATAGGGAGCTCCTACGAGCAGTACTTC.

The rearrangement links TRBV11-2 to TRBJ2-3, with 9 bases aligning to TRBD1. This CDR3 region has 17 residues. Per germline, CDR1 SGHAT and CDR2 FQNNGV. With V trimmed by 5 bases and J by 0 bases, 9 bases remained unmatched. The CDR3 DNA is TGTGCCAGCAGCCACGGACAGGGGATAACTAGCACAGATACGCAGTATTTT. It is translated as CASSHGQGITSTDTQYF.

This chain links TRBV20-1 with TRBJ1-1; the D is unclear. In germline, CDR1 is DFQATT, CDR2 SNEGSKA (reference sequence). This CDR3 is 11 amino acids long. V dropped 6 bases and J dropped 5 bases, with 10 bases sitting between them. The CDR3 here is CSAPTGTEAFF. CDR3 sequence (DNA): TGCAGTGCCCCGACGGGGACTGAAGCTTTCTTT.

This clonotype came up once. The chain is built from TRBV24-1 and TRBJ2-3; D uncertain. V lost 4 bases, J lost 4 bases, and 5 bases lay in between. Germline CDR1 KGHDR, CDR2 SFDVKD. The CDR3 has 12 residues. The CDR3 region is CATSEFPDTQYF. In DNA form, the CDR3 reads TGTGCCACCAGTGAGTTCCCAGATACGCAGTATTTT.

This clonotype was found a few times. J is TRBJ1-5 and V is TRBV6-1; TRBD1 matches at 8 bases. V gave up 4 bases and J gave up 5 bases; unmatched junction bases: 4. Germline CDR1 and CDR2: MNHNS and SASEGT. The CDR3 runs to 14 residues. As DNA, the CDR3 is TGTGCCAGCAGTGGATACAGGGGGGATCAGCCCCAGCATTTT. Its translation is CASSGYRGDQPQHF.

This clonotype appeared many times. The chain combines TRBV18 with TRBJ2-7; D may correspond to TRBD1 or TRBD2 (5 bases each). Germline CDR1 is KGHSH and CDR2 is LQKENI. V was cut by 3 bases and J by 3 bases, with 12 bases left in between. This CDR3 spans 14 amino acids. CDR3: CASSPGVGSYEQYF. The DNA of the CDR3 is TGTGCCAGCTCACCGGGGGTGGGGAGCTACGAGCAGTACTTC.

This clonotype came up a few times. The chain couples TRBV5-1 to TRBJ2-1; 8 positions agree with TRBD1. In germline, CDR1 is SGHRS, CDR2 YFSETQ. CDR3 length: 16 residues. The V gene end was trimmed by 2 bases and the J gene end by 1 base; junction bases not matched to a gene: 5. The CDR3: CASSFSGGLSYNEQFF. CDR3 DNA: TGCGCCAGCAGCTTCTCAGGGGGCCTTTCCTACAATGAGCAGTTCTTC. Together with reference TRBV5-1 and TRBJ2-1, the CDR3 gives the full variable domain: KAGVTQTPRYLIKTRGQQVTLSCSPISGHRSVSWYQQTPGQGLQFLFEYFSETQRNKGNFPGRFSGRQFSNSRSEMNVSTLELGDSALYLCASSFSGGLSYNEQFFGPGTRLTVL.

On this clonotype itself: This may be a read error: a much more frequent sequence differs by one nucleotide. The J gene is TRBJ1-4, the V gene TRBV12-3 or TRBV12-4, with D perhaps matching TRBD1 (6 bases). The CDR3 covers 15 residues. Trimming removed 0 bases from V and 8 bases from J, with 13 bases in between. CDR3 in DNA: TGTGCCAGCAGTTTAGCCTGCAGGGGAAGGGAAAAACTGTTTTTT. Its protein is CASSLACRGREKLFF.

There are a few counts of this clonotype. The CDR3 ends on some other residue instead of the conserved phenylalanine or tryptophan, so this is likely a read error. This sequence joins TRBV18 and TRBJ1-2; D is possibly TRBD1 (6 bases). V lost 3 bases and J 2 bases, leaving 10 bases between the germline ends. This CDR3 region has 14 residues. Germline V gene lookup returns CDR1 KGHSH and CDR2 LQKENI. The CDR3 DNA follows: TGTGCCAGCTCACCCCAAGGACAGAACTATGGCTACACCCTC. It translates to CASSPQGQNYGYTL.

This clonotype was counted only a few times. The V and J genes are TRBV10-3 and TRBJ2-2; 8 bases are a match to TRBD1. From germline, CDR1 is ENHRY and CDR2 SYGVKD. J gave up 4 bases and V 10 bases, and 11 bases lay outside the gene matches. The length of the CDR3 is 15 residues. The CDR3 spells CASQTGTGRTGELFF. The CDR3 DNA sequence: TGTGCCAGCCAAACCGGGACAGGACGCACCGGGGAGCTGTTTTTT.

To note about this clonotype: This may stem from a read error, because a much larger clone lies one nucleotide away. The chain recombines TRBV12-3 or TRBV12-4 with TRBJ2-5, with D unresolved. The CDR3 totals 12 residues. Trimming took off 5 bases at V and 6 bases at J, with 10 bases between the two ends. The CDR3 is CASSLSRQTQYF. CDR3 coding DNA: TGTGCCAGCAGTCTCAGTCGGCAGACCCAGTACTTC.

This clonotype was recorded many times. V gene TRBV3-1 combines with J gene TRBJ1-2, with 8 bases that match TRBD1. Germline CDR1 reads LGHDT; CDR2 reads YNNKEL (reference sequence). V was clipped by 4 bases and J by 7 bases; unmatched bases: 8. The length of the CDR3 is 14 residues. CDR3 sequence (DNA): TGTGCCAGCAGCCGAGGACAGGGTGTGACTGGCTACACCTTC. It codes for CASSRGQGVTGYTF.

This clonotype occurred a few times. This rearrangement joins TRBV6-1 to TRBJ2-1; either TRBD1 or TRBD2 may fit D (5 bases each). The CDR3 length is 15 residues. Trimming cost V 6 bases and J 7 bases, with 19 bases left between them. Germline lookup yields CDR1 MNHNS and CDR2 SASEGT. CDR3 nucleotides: TGTGCCAGCAGAGGGGCCGGCGGAGGCGGAAATGAGCAGTTCTTC. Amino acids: CASRGAGGGGNEQFF.

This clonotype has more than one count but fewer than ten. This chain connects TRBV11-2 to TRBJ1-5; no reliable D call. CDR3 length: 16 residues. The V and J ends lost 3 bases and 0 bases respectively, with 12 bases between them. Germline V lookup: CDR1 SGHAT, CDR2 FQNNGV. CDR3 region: CASSFSPSDSNQPQHF. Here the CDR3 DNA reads TGTGCCAGCAGCTTCTCCCCATCCGATAGCAATCAGCCCCAGCATTTT.

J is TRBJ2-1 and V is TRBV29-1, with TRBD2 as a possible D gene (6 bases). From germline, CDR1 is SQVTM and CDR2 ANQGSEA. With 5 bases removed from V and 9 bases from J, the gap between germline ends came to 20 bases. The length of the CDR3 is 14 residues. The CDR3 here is CSVSWRDGRGEQFF. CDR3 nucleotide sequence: TGCAGCGTTTCCTGGAGGGACGGTAGGGGTGAGCAGTTCTTC.

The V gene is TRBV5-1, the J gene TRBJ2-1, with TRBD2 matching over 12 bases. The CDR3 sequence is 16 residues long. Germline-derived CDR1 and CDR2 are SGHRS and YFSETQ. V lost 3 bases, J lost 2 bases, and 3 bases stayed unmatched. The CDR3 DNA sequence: TGCGCCAGCAGCTCGACTAGCGGGAGTGCCTACAATGAGCAGTTCTTC. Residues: CASSSTSGSAYNEQFF.

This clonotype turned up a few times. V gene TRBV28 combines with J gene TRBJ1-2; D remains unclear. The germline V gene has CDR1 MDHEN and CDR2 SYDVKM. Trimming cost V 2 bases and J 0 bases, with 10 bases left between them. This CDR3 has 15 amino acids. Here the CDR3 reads CASSLGGEANYGYTF. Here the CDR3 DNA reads TGTGCCAGCAGTTTAGGCGGTGAAGCTAACTATGGCTACACCTTC.

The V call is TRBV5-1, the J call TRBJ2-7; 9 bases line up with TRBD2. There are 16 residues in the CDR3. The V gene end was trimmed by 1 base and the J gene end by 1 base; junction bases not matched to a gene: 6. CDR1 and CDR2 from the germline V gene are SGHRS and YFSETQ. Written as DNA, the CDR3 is TGCGCCAGCAGCTTGAGGCTTAGCGGGGGTTCCTACGAGCAGTACTTC. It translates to CASSLRLSGGSYEQYF.

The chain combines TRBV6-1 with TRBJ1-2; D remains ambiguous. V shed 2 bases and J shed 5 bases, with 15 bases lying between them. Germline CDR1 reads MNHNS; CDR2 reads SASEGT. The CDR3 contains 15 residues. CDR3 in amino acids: CASSEWGEASYGYTF. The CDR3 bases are TGTGCCAGCAGTGAATGGGGAGAAGCGTCGTATGGCTACACCTTC.

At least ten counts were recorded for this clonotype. The CDR3 here is CASSRKGQGGTEAFF. In DNA, the CDR3 is TGTGCCAGCAGTCGAAAAGGACAGGGGGGTACTGAAGCTTTCTTT. The genes are TRBV3-1 and TRBJ1-1; 10 nucleotides agree with TRBD1. The trim removed 6 bases at V and 5 bases at J, leaving 9 bases unmatched. This CDR3 is built from 15 residues. Per the germline V gene, CDR1 is LGHDT and CDR2 is YNNKEL (reference sequence).

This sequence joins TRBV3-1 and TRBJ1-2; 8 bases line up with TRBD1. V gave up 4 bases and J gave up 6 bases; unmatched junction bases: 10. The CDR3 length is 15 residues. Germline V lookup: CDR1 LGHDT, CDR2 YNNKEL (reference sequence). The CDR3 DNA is TGTGCCAGCAGCCCAGTAGACAGGGGAGGGCATGGCTACACCTTC. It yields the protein CASSPVDRGGHGYTF.

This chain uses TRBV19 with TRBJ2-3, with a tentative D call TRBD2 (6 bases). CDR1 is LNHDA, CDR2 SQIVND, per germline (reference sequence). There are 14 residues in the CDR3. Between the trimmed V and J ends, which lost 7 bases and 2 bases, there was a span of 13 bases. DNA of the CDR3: TGTGCCAGTACCCCGGGGGTTTCCACAGATACGCAGTATTTT. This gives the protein CASTPGVSTDTQYF. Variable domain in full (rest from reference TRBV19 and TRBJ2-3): DGGITQSPKYLFRKEGQNVTLSCEQNLNHDAMYWYRQDPGQGLRLIYYSQIVNDFQKGDIAEGYSVSREKKESFPLTVTSAQKNPTAFYLCASTPGVSTDTQYFGPGTRLTVL.

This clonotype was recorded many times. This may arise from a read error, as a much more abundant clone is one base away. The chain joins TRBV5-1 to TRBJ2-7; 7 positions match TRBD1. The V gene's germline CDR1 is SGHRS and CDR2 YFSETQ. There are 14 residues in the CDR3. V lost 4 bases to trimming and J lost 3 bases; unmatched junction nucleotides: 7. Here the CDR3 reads CASSPRDRFYEQYF. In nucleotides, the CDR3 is TGCGCCAGCAGCCCACGGGACAGATTCTACGAGCAGTACTTC. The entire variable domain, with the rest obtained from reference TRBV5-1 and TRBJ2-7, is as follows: KAGVTQTPRYLIKTRGQQVTLSCSPISGHRSVSWYQQTPGQGLQFLFEYFSETQRNKGNFPGRFSGRQFSNSRSEMNVSTLELGDSALYLCASSPRDRFYEQYFGPGTRLTVT.

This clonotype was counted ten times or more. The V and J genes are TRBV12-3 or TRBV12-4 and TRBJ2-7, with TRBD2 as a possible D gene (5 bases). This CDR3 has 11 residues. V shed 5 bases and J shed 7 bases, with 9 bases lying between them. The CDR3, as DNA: TGTGCCAGCAGTAACGGGGTGGAGCAGTACTTC. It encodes CASSNGVEQYF.

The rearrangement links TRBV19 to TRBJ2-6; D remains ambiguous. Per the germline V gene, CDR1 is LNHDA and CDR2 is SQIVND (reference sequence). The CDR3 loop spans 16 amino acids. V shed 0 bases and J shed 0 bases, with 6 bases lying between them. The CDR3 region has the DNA TGTGCCAGTAGTATAGAGGGCCACTCTGGGGCCAACGTCCTGACTTTC. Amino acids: CASSIEGHSGANVLTF.

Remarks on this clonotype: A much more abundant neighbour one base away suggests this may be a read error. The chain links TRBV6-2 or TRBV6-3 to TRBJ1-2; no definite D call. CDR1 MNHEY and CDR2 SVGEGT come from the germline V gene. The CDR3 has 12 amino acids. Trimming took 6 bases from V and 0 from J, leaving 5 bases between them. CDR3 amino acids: CASRPANYGYTF. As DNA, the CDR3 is TGTGCCAGCAGGCCAGCTAACTATGGCTACACCTTC.